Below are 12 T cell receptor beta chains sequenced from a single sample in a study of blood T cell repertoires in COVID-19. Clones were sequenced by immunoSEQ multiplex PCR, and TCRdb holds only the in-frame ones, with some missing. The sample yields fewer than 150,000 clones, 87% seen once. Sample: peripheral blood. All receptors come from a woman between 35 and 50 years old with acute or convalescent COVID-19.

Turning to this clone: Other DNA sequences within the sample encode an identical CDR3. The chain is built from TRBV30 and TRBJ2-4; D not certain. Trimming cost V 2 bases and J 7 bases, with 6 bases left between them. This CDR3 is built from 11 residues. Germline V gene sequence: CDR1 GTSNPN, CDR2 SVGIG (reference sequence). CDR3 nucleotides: TGTGCCTGGAGTATGAGTAACATTCAGTACTTC. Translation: CAWSMSNIQYF.

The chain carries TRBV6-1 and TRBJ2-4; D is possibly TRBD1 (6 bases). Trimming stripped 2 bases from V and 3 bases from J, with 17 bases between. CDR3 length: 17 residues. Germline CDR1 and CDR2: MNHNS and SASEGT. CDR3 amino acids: CASSEIGQTLDKNIQYF. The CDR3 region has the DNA TGTGCCAGCAGTGAAATAGGACAGACATTGGACAAAAACATTCAGTACTTC.

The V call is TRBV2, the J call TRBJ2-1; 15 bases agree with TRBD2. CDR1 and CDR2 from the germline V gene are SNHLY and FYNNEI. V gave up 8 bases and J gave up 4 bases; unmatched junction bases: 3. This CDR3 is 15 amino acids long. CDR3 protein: CASGLAGGPYNEQFF. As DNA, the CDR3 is TGTGCCAGCGGACTAGCGGGGGGGCCTTACAATGAGCAGTTCTTC.

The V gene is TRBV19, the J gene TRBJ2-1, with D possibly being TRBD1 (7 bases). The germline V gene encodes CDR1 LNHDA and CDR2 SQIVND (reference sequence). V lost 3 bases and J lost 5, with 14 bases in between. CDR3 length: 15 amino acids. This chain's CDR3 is CASSIGQGGNNEQFF. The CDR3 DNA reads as TGTGCCAGTAGTATCGGCCAGGGGGGTAACAATGAGCAGTTCTTC. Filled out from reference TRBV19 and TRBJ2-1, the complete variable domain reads DGGITQSPKYLFRKEGQNVTLSCEQNLNHDAMYWYRQDPGQGLRLIYYSQIVNDFQKGDIAEGYSVSREKKESFPLTVTSAQKNPTAFYLCASSIGQGGNNEQFFGPGTRLTVL.

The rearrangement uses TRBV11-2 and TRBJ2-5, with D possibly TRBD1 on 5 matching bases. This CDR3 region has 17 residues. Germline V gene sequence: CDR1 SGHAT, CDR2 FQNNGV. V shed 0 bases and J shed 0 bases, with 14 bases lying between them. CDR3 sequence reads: CASSLDPGRAHQETQYF. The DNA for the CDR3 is TGTGCCAGCAGCTTAGACCCGGGCAGGGCCCACCAAGAGACCCAGTACTTC.

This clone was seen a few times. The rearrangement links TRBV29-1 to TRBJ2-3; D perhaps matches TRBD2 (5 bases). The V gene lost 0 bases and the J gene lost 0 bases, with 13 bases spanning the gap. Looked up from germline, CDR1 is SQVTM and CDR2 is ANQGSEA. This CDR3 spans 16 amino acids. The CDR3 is CSVEDLRGPSTDTQYF. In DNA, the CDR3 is TGCAGCGTTGAAGATCTTCGGGGTCCTAGCACAGATACGCAGTATTTT.

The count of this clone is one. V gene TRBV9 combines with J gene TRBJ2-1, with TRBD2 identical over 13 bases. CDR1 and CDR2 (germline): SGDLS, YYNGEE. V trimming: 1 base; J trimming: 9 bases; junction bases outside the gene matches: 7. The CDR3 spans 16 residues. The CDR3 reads CASSVSTSGGAGEQFF. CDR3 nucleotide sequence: TGTGCCAGCAGCGTATCAACTAGCGGGGGGGCTGGTGAGCAGTTCTTC.

The CDR3 reads CASRRLENTGELFF. The CDR3 DNA is TGTGCCAGCAGGCGACTCGAGAACACCGGGGAGCTGTTTTTT. The chain couples TRBV6-5 to TRBJ2-2; D unclear. Trimming shortened V by 6 bases and J by 1 base, and 9 bases separated the two germline ends. CDR3 length: 14 amino acids. Per germline, CDR1 MNHEY and CDR2 SVGAGI.

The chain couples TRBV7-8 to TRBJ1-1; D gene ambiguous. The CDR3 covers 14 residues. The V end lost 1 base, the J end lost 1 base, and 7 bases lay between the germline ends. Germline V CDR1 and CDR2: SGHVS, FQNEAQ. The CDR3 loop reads CASSLDAGNTEAFF. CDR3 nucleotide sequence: TGTGCCAGCAGCTTAGATGCCGGGAACACTGAAGCTTTCTTT.

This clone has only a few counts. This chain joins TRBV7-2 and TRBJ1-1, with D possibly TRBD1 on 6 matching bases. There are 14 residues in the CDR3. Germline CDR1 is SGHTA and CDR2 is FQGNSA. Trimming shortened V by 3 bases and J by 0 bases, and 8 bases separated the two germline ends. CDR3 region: CASSFQGMNTEAFF. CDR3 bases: TGTGCCAGCAGCTTCCAGGGGATGAACACTGAAGCTTTCTTT. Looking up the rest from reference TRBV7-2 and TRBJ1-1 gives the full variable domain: GAGVSQSPSNKVTEKGKDVELRCDPISGHTALYWYRQSLGQGLEFLIYFQGNSAPDKSGLPSDRFSAERTGGSVSTLTIQRTQQEDSAVYLCASSFQGMNTEAFFGQGTRLTVV.

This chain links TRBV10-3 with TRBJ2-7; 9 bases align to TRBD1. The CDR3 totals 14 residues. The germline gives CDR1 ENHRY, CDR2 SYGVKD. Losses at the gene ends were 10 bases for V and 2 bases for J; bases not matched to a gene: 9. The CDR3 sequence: CATAGGTGTYEQYF. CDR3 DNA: TGTGCCACCGCCGGGGGGACAGGGACCTACGAGCAGTACTTC.

The CDR3 sequence: CASSQDYNYGYTF. The CDR3 coding sequence is TGCGCCAGCAGCCAAGATTATAACTATGGCTACACCTTC. The chain couples TRBV4-3 to TRBJ1-2, with D unclear. The V end lost 0 bases, the J end lost 1 base, and 3 bases lay between the germline ends. CDR1 is LGHNA and CDR2 is YSLEER in the germline V gene. The CDR3 sequence is 13 residues long.